This entry lists 30 T cell receptor beta chains sequenced from one sample in a study of control samples from healthy donors and cancer patients. Clones were read by immunoSEQ multiplex PCR, and TCRdb kept only the in-frame ones, dropping some. Of more than 60,000 clones in the sample, around 90% are singletons; the top ten hold under 7%. The specimen sequenced was PBMCs. All receptors come from a man aged 55 to 70 with colorectal cancer.

The chain uses TRBV19 and TRBJ2-1, with 8 nucleotides matching TRBD2. This CDR3 has 18 amino acids. Trimming removed 4 bases from V and 1 base from J; junction bases left unmatched: 12. Germline CDR1 is LNHDA and CDR2 is SQIVND (reference sequence). CDR3 sequence (DNA): TGTGCCAGTAGTAGGGGACTAGTTCGATTAGGATCCTACAATGAGCAGTTCTTC. This encodes CASSRGLVRLGSYNEQFF. The whole variable domain, filled in from reference TRBV19 and TRBJ2-1, reads DGGITQSPKYLFRKEGQNVTLSCEQNLNHDAMYWYRQDPGQGLRLIYYSQIVNDFQKGDIAEGYSVSREKKESFPLTVTSAQKNPTAFYLCASSRGLVRLGSYNEQFFGPGTRLTVL.

The rearrangement links TRBV5-1 to TRBJ1-5; D possibly corresponds to TRBD1 (5 bases). CDR1 and CDR2 (germline): SGHRS, YFSETQ. This CDR3 spans 14 amino acids. Trimming cost V 0 bases and J 5 bases, with 9 bases left between them. CDR3 sequence reads: CASSLGGRDQPQHF. Written as DNA, the CDR3 is TGCGCCAGCAGCTTGGGGGGGAGAGATCAGCCCCAGCATTTT.

J is TRBJ2-2 and V is TRBV5-1, with a weak D call TRBD1 (6 bases). CDR1 is SGHRS and CDR2 is YFSETQ in the germline V gene. This CDR3 contains 15 residues. Trimming removed 5 bases at V and 0 bases at J, with 11 bases between. The CDR3: CASSMGTTNTGELFF. DNA of the CDR3: TGCGCCAGCAGTATGGGGACAACGAACACCGGGGAGCTGTTTTTT.

The chain is built from TRBV19 and TRBJ1-2; D may be TRBD1 (5 bases). The germline V gene has CDR1 LNHDA and CDR2 SQIVND (reference sequence). The V and J ends lost 0 bases and 6 bases respectively, with 14 bases between them. There are 15 residues in the CDR3. As DNA, the CDR3 is TGTGCCAGTAGTATAGATGGTAGGGGCTCGAATGGCTACACCTTC. It specifies CASSIDGRGSNGYTF.

The chain recombines TRBV5-5 with TRBJ1-1; tentatively, D is TRBD1 (5 bases). The V gene's germline CDR1 is SGHKS and CDR2 YYEKEE (reference sequence). The V gene lost 4 bases and the J gene lost 6 bases, with 13 bases spanning the gap. CDR3 length equals 13 residues. The CDR3 protein is CASSPRMGAEAFF. The CDR3, as DNA: TGTGCCAGCAGCCCCCGAATGGGGGCTGAAGCTTTCTTT.

The chain is built from TRBV29-1 and TRBJ2-7; 9 bases map to TRBD1. The germline gives CDR1 SQVTM, CDR2 ANQGSEA. Unmatched junction bases numbered 6, after V lost 4 bases and J lost 2 bases. The CDR3 loop spans 14 amino acids. The CDR3 bases are TGCAGCGTTGGACAGGGGGTTGGAGCCTACGAGCAGTACTTC. The encoded protein is CSVGQGVGAYEQYF.

The chain couples TRBV5-1 to TRBJ1-2; no clear D. Between the trimmed V and J ends, which lost 0 bases and 1 base, there was a span of 4 bases. The germline CDR1 and CDR2 sequences are SGHRS and YFSETQ. The CDR3 totals 13 residues. The DNA for the CDR3 is TGCGCCAGCAGCTTGGCGGGTAACTATGGCTACACCTTC. It codes for CASSLAGNYGYTF.

This chain connects TRBV18 to TRBJ1-5; maybe TRBD1 (6 bases). CDR1 KGHSH and CDR2 LQKENI come from the germline V gene. The CDR3 runs to 15 residues. V lost 6 bases to trimming and J lost 3 bases, with 15 bases between them. CDR3: CASSRSTGFNQPQHF. As DNA, the CDR3 is TGTGCCAGCTCCCGTTCTACAGGGTTCAATCAGCCCCAGCATTTT.

The chain combines TRBV6-2 or TRBV6-3 with TRBJ2-7; D not resolved. Trimming took off 6 bases at V and 2 bases at J, with 5 bases between the two ends. This CDR3 is built from 11 residues. The germline V gene has CDR1 MNHEY and CDR2 SVGEGT. The CDR3 region is CASSPPYEQYF. DNA for the CDR3: TGTGCCAGCAGCCCCCCCTACGAGCAGTACTTC.

V and J are TRBV11-3 and TRBJ2-7; 13 nucleotides match TRBD2. The CDR3 totals 16 residues. Germline trimming cut 0 bases from V and 4 bases from J; bases unmatched to any gene: 3. Germline V gene sequence: CDR1 SGHNT, CDR2 YENEEA. CDR3 residues: CASSLEGLAGIYEQYF. CDR3 DNA sequence: TGTGCCAGCAGCTTAGAGGGACTAGCGGGGATATACGAGCAGTACTTC. Together with reference TRBV11-3 and TRBJ2-7, the CDR3 gives the full variable domain: EAGVVQSPRYKIIEKKQPVAFWCNPISGHNTLYWYLQNLGQGPELLIRYENEEAVDDSQLPKDRFSAERLKGVDSTLKIQPAELGDSAVYLCASSLEGLAGIYEQYFGPGTRLTVT.

This chain links TRBV19 with TRBJ2-6; 9 bases align to TRBD2. V trimming: 6 bases; J trimming: 1 base; junction bases outside the gene matches: 7. Per the germline V gene, CDR1 is LNHDA and CDR2 is SQIVND (reference sequence). The CDR3 covers 17 residues. In nucleotides, the CDR3 is TGTGCCAGTAGCCCTAGCGGGGCTATGTCTGGGGCCAACGTCCTGACTTTC. Translated, it gives CASSPSGAMSGANVLTF.

The gene calls are TRBV2 and TRBJ1-5; 8 positions match TRBD1. Germline V gene lookup returns CDR1 SNHLY and CDR2 FYNNEI. J gave up 3 bases and V 6 bases, and 7 bases lay outside the gene matches. CDR3 length: 15 amino acids. DNA of the CDR3: TGTGCCAGCAGAACCGGACAGGGCCCCAATCAGCCCCAGCATTTT. Translated, it gives CASRTGQGPNQPQHF.

This rearrangement joins TRBV30 to TRBJ1-2; unclear D gene. The CDR3 is made up of 13 amino acids. The V gene lost 0 bases and the J gene lost 9 bases, with 14 bases spanning the gap. Germline-derived CDR1 and CDR2 are GTSNPN and SVGIG (reference sequence). For the CDR3, the DNA is TGTGCCTGGAGTGTAACTAACTCCCATCGCTACACCTTC. Translation gives CAWSVTNSHRYTF.

The J gene is TRBJ2-7, the V gene TRBV6-5; 8 bases are shared with TRBD1. The CDR3 is 14 amino acids. Trimming removed 2 bases from V and 5 bases from J; junction bases left unmatched: 5. Germline values: CDR1 MNHEY, CDR2 SVGAGI. CDR3 DNA: TGTGCCAGCAGTTACGGACAGGGAGTTCACGAGCAGTACTTC. Its translation is CASSYGQGVHEQYF.

V gene TRBV5-1 combines with J gene TRBJ1-3; D perhaps matches TRBD1 (6 bases). Germline V gene sequence: CDR1 SGHRS, CDR2 YFSETQ. This CDR3 has 17 residues. V shed 1 base and J shed 0 bases, with 14 bases lying between them. In DNA, the CDR3 is TGCGCCAGCAGCTTGCTACAGGGAACAATCTCTGGAAACACCATATATTTT. Translation: CASSLLQGTISGNTIYF.

The gene calls are TRBV3-1 (or the pseudogene TRBV3-2) and TRBJ1-1, with D unresolved. From germline, CDR1 is LGHDT and CDR2 YNNKEL (reference sequence). Deletions cut 1 base from V and 4 bases from J, with 10 bases between. The CDR3 extends over 14 amino acids. This chain's CDR3 is CASSQGFDGTEAFF. The CDR3 DNA sequence: TGTGCCAGCAGCCAAGGTTTTGATGGCACTGAAGCTTTCTTT.

This chain joins TRBV2 and TRBJ1-1; D is unresolved. CDR3 size: 13 residues. V lost 11 bases and J 3 bases, leaving 16 bases between the germline ends. Germline CDR1 is SNHLY and CDR2 is FYNNEI. The CDR3 DNA sequence: TGTGCCGGAACCGCCTCAAGGGACACTGAAGCTTTCTTT. Encoded protein: CAGTASRDTEAFF.

The rearrangement uses TRBV24-1 and TRBJ1-5; D unclear. This CDR3 is 12 amino acids long. Between the trimmed V and J ends, which lost 5 bases and 5 bases, there was a span of 6 bases. CDR1 is KGHDR and CDR2 is SFDVKD in the germline V gene. The chain's CDR3 is CATSVLDQPQHF. CDR3 bases: TGTGCCACCAGTGTACTGGATCAGCCCCAGCATTTT.

This clone has a single count. This chain links TRBV19 with TRBJ1-1; D is unresolved. V was trimmed by 1 base and J by 0 bases, leaving 9 bases between them. The germline gives CDR1 LNHDA, CDR2 SQIVND (reference sequence). This CDR3 contains 15 residues. The CDR3 is CASSIGGTLNTEAFF. The DNA of the CDR3 is TGTGCCAGTAGTATAGGAGGCACCCTGAACACTGAAGCTTTCTTT.

The rearrangement links TRBV6-5 to TRBJ2-5, with D possibly being TRBD2 (7 bases). From germline, CDR1 is MNHEY and CDR2 SVGAGI. Trimming pared 5 bases from V and 4 bases from J, leaving 14 bases between. This CDR3 comprises 14 residues. CDR3 residues: CASSLRGARETQYF. Written as DNA, the CDR3 is TGTGCCAGCAGTCTCCGGGGGGCCCGAGAGACCCAGTACTTC.

The J gene is TRBJ2-7, the V gene TRBV2, with no clear D. The CDR3 totals 14 residues. Germline V gene sequence: CDR1 SNHLY, CDR2 FYNNEI. V shed 4 bases and J shed 0 bases, with 10 bases lying between them. The CDR3 loop reads CASSATRSSYEQYF. Here the CDR3 DNA reads TGTGCCAGCAGTGCGACCCGGAGCTCCTACGAGCAGTACTTC.

This chain uses TRBV6-5 with TRBJ1-1, with D tentatively TRBD1 (5 bases). Germline-derived CDR1 and CDR2 are MNHEY and SVGAGI. V lost 5 bases and J lost 0, with 13 bases in between. This CDR3 comprises 15 residues. CDR3 sequence (DNA): TGTGCCAGCAGTCCCCTGGGGGGGATGAACACTGAAGCTTTCTTT. Protein sequence: CASSPLGGMNTEAFF.

CDR3: CASSQSWLNTEAFF. The CDR3 DNA reads as TGCGCCAGCAGTCAATCGTGGTTGAACACTGAAGCTTTCTTT. This chain joins TRBV23-1 and TRBJ1-1; no clear D gene. TRBV23-1 is treated as an ORF (open reading frame) with a function not yet certain. Trimming stripped 0 bases from V and 0 bases from J, with 5 bases between. The CDR3 spans 14 residues.

CDR3 DNA: TGTGCCAGCAGTTTCGCCGGGGCAGAAGCTTTCTTT. It encodes CASSFAGAEAFF. The V and J genes are TRBV28 and TRBJ1-1; maybe TRBD1 (5 bases). Trimming took off 3 bases at V and 8 bases at J, with 10 bases between the two ends. In germline, CDR1 is MDHEN, CDR2 SYDVKM. CDR3 length: 12 amino acids.

The V call is TRBV19, the J call TRBJ2-5; 7 nucleotides line up with TRBD1. The CDR3 extends over 12 amino acids. Germline lookup yields CDR1 LNHDA and CDR2 SQIVND (reference sequence). V gave up 7 bases and J gave up 5 bases; unmatched junction bases: 4. The CDR3 DNA is TGTGCCAGTAAGGGACAGTCGGAGACCCAGTACTTC. This codes for CASKGQSETQYF.

The chain joins TRBV28 to TRBJ1-5; perhaps TRBD1 as D (6 bases). The CDR3 extends over 15 amino acids. CDR1 and CDR2 from the germline V gene are MDHEN and SYDVKM. Trimming pared 8 bases from V and 2 bases from J, leaving 16 bases between. The chain's CDR3 is CASAPQGGGNQPQHF. As DNA, the CDR3 is TGTGCCAGCGCACCACAGGGAGGCGGCAATCAGCCCCAGCATTTT.

The V call is TRBV7-9, the J call TRBJ2-7, with 8 bases that match TRBD1. The J segment lost 3 bases and the V segment lost 4 bases, leaving 2 bases of the junction unmatched. From germline, CDR1 is SEHNR and CDR2 FQNEAQ (reference sequence). This CDR3 spans 13 amino acids. The CDR3 region is CASSYRGSYEQYF. The CDR3 DNA is TGTGCCAGCAGCTACAGGGGGAGCTACGAGCAGTACTTC.

This sequence joins TRBV24-1 and TRBJ2-1, with a tentative D call TRBD1 (6 bases). Germline V CDR1 and CDR2: KGHDR, SFDVKD. The germline V and J ends were trimmed by 8 bases and 0 bases, with 19 bases remaining between them. The CDR3 sequence is 17 residues long. This CDR3 is CATKDRLTPSSYNEQFF. In DNA, the CDR3 is TGTGCCACCAAGGACAGACTAACGCCGAGCTCCTACAATGAGCAGTTCTTC.

V is TRBV3-1 (or the pseudogene TRBV3-2) and J is TRBJ2-7; the match to TRBD1 covers 11 bases. With 4 bases clipped from V and 7 bases from J, the junction kept 6 bases outside the gene matches. Per the germline V gene, CDR1 is LGHDT and CDR2 is YNNKEL (reference sequence). The CDR3 extends over 14 amino acids. DNA of the CDR3: TGTGCCAGCAGCCTCGGACAGGGGGCGGGAGAGCAGTACTTC. Translated, it gives CASSLGQGAGEQYF.

The J gene is TRBJ2-3, the V gene TRBV6-6, with D perhaps TRBD2 (5 bases). Trimming cost V 2 bases and J 8 bases, with 5 bases left between them. CDR1 is MNHNY and CDR2 is SVGAGI in the germline V gene (reference sequence). The CDR3 totals 11 residues. As DNA, the CDR3 is TGTGCCAGCAGTTACGAGGGTACGCAGTATTTT. Translating gives CASSYEGTQYF.